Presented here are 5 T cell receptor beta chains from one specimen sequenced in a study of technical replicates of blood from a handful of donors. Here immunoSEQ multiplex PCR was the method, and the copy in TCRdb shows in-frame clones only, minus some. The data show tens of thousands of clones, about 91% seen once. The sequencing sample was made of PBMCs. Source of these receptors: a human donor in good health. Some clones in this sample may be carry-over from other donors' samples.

The CDR3 protein is CASSRQGSSGGVADTQYF. DNA of the CDR3: TGTGCCAGCAGCCGCCAAGGGAGTAGCGGGGGGGTGGCAGATACGCAGTATTTT. The chain carries TRBV4-2 and TRBJ2-3; 11 nucleotides match TRBD2. Germline V CDR1 and CDR2: LGHNA, YNFKEQ. The junction had 13 bases not matched to a gene; V was cut back by 4 bases and J by 4 bases. This CDR3 is 18 amino acids long.

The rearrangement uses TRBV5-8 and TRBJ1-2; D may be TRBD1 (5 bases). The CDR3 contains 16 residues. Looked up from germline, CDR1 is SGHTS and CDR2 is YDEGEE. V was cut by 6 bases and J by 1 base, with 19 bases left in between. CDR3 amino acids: CASNNRVRQLNYGYTF. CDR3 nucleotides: TGTGCCAGCAACAACCGCGTGCGACAGCTTAACTATGGCTACACCTTC. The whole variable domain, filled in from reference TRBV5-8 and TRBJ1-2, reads EAGVTQSPTHLIKTRGQQATLRCSPISGHTSVYWYQQALGLGLQFLLWYDEGEERNRGNFPPRFSGRQFPNYSSELNVNALELEDSALYLCASNNRVRQLNYGYTFGSGTRLTVV.

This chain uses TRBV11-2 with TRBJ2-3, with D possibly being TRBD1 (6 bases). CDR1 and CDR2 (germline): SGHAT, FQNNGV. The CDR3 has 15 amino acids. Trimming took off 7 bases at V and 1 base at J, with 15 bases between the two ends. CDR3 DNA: TGTGCCAGCACCGTACAGGGACATGGCACAGATACGCAGTATTTT. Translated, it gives CASTVQGHGTDTQYF.

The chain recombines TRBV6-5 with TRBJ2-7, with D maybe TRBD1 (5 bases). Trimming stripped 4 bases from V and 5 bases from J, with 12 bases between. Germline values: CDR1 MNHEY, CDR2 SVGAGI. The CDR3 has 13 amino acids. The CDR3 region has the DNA TGTGCCAGCAGTTCAGGGATTGTCGACGAGCAGTACTTC. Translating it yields CASSSGIVDEQYF.

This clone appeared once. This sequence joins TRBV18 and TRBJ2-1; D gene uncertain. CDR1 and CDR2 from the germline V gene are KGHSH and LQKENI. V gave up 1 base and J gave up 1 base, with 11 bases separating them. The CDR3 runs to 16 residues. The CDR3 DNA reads TGTGCCAGCTCACCACTGGCGGTGGGTTCCTACAATGAGCAGTTCTTC. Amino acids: CASSPLAVGSYNEQFF.